Given below is one T cell receptor (beta chain) in context. TCRdb keeps only in-frame clones here, not all; method: immunoSEQ multiplex PCR. Of about 50,000 clones detected, around 88% appear once; the ten largest clones hold roughly 15%. The data derive from a study of PD-L1 blockade in urothelial cancer. The time point: pretreatment peripheral blood. The CDR3 is made up of 13 amino acids. V was trimmed by 9 bases and J by 3 bases, leaving 9 bases between them. CDR1 MNHEY and CDR2 SMNVEV come from the germline V gene (reference sequence). The sequenced sample was PBMCs, obtained around atezolizumab (anti-PD-L1) treatment. The sequence was obtained from an older woman with urothelial cancer. The chain carries TRBV27 and TRBJ1-6; D is unresolved. The CDR3 region is CASQANYNSPLHF. The CDR3 region has the DNA TGTGCCAGTCAGGCAAACTATAATTCACCCCTCCACTTT.